This T cell receptor beta chain was identified during a study of post-analysis software for immune sequencing data. Whole-study results and caveats: The five TRBV segments detected at higher frequency in patients than in controls included TRBV5-6, TRBV5-1 and TRBV20-1.

This clonotype has a handful of counts. Its antigen is not identified. The CDR3 is 14 residues long. V shed 4 bases, J shed 7 bases, and the junction held 4 bases outside the gene matches. Germline values: CDR1 MNHNY, CDR2 SVGAGI (reference sequence). cDNA libraries for TCR beta contained unique molecular identifiers. TCRdb analysed the PCR reads with MiXCR anew, one entry per CDR3 protein. The table includes around 200,000 distinct CDR3 sequences, 29% detected once. The J gene is TRBJ1-5, the V gene TRBV6-6, with TRBD1 matching over 10 bases. This clonotype originated in a girl aged 2-17 years with multiple sclerosis. Sequenced input: blood. CDR3 protein: CASSWTGGGQPQHF. DNA of the CDR3: TGTGCCAGCAGTTGGACAGGGGGGGGACAGCCCCAGCATTTT.